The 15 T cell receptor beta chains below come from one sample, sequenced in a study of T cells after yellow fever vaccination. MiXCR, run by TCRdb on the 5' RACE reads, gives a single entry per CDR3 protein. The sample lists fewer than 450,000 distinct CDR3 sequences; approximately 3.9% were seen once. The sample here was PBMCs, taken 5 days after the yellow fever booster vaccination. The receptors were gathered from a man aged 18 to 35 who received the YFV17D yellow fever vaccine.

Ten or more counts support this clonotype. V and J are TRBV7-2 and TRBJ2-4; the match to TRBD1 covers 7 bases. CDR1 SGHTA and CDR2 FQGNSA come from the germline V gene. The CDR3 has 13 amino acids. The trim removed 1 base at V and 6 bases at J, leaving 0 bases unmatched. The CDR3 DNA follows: TGTGCCAGCAGCTTAGGGGACAGAAACATTCAGTACTTC. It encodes CASSLGDRNIQYF.

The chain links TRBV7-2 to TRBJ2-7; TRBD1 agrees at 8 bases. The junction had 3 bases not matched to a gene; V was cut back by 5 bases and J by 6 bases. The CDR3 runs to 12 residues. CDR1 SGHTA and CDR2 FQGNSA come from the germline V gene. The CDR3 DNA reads TGTGCCAGCAGCCCAGGACAGGGCGAGCAGTACTTC. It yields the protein CASSPGQGEQYF.

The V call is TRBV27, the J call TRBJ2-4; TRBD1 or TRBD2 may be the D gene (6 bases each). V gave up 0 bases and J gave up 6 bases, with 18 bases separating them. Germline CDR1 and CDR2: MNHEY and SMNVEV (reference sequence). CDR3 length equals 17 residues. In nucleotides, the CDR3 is TGTGCCAGCAGTTTATCGAGTGGGGGGAGAGGGGGAAACATTCAGTACTTC. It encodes CASSLSSGGRGGNIQYF.

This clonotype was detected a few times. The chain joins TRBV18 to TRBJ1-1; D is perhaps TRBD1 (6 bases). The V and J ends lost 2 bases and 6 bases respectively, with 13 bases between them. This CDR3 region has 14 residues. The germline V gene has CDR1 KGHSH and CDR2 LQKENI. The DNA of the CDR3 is TGTGCCAGCTCACCATCAGGGGAAGTCGCTGAAGCTTTCTTT. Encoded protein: CASSPSGEVAEAFF.

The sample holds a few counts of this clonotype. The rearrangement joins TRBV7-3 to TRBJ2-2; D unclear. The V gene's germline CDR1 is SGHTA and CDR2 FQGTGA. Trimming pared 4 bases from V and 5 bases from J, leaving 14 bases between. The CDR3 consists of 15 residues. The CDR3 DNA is TGTGCCAGCAGCTACAATCCTCCCCCGACCGGGGAGCTGTTTTTT. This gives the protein CASSYNPPPTGELFF.

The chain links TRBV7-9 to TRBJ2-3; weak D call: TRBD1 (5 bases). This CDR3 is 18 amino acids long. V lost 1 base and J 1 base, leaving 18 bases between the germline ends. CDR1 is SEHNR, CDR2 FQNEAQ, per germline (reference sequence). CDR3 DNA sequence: TGTGCCAGCAGCTTAGTAAGGGGTTCAGCGTACGGCACAGATACGCAGTATTTT. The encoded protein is CASSLVRGSAYGTDTQYF.

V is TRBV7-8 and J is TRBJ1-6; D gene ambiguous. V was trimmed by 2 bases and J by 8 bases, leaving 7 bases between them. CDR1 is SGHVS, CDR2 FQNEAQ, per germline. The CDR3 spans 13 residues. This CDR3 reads CASSLLIHSPLHF. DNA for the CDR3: TGTGCCAGCAGCTTACTGATTCATTCACCCCTCCACTTT. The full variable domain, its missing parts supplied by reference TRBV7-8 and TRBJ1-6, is GAGVSQSPRYKVAKRGQDVALRCDPISGHVSLFWYQQALGQGPEFLTYFQNEAQLDKSGLPSDRFFAERPEGSVSTLKIQRTQQEDSAVYLCASSLLIHSPLHFGNGTRLTVT.

The DNA for the CDR3 is TGCAGTGCTAATAGCCCGACAGGGGCCTTTGGAACCTACAATGAGCAGTTCTTC. This translates into CSANSPTGAFGTYNEQFF. V is TRBV20-1 and J is TRBJ2-1, with 8 bases that match TRBD1. The V segment lost 4 bases and the J segment 2 bases; nucleotides outside the gene matches: 16. Germline-derived CDR1 and CDR2 are DFQATT and SNEGSKA (reference sequence). The CDR3 covers 18 residues.

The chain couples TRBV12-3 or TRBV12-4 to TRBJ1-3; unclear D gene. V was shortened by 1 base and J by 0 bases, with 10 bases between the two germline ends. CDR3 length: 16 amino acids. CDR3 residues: CASSLVYGVSGNTIYF. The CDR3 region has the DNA TGTGCCAGCAGTTTAGTCTATGGGGTCTCTGGAAACACCATATATTTT.

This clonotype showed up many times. CDR3 protein: CASNPGTQETQYF. In DNA, the CDR3 is TGTGCCAGCAACCCGGGCACACAAGAGACCCAGTACTTC. This chain joins TRBV7-6 and TRBJ2-5; D ambiguous. The ends were cut back, 7 bases at V and 2 bases at J, with 11 bases in the middle. The CDR3 loop spans 13 amino acids. Looked up from germline, CDR1 is SGHVS and CDR2 is FNYEAQ.

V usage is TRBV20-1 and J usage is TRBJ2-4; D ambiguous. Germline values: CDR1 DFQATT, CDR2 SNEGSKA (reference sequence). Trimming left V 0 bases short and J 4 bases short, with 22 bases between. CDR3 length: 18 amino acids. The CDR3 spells CSARDQLESDVKKNIQYF. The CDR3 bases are TGCAGTGCTAGAGATCAATTAGAAAGTGATGTAAAAAAAAACATTCAGTACTTC.

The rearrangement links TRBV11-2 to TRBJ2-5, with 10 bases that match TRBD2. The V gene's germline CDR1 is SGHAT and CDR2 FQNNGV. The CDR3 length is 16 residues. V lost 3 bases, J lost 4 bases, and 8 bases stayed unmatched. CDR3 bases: TGTGCCAGCAGCTTTGATGTAGCGGGGGGTAGAGAGACCCAGTACTTC. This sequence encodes CASSFDVAGGRETQYF.

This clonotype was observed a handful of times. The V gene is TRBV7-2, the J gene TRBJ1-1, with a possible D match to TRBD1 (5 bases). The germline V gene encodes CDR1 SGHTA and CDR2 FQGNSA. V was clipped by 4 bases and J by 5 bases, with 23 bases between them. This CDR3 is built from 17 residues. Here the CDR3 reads CASSSPDGKGRGTEAFF. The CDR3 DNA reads TGTGCCAGCAGCTCCCCGGACGGTAAGGGGAGAGGGACTGAAGCTTTCTTT.

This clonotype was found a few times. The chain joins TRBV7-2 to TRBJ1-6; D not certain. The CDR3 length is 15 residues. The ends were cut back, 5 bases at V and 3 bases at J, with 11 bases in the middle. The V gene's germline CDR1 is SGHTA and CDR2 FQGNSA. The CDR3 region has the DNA TGTGCCAGCAGCCCACGACGGGGCTATAATTCACCCCTCCACTTT. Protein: CASSPRRGYNSPLHF.

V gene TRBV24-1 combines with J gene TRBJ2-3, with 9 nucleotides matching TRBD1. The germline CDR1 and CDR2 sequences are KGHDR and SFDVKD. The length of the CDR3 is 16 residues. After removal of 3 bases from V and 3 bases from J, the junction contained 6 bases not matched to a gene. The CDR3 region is CATSDPGTGRTDTQYF. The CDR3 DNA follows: TGTGCCACCAGTGATCCCGGGACAGGGAGGACAGATACGCAGTATTTT.